Each of the 5 T cell receptor beta chains below was sequenced from the same sample in a study of response to subunit inactivated influenza vaccine. TCRdb processed the RT-PCR reads anew with MiXCR; each CDR3 protein has one entry. The data show a few hundred thousand distinct CDR3 sequences, 20% to 25% seen once. Material: PBMCs from blood, obtained 21 months after vaccination. The receptors originated from a man aged 50 to 75 who received an inactivated influenza vaccine.

For this clonotype: A junction end diverges from the germline sequence, so it may reflect a read error. This chain links TRBV28 with TRBJ1-5; a weak D match, TRBD1 (6 bases). CDR1 is MDHEN, CDR2 SYDVKM, per germline. The CDR3 sequence is 17 residues long. CDR3 amino acids: CASSSLKQGSSNQTQHF. CDR3 in DNA: TGTGCCAGCAGTTCCTTAAAACAGGGAAGTAGCAATCAGACCCAGCATTTT.

This clonotype was seen a few times. This chain joins TRBV20-1 and TRBJ2-7, with a possible D match to TRBD2 (7 bases). V was cut by 4 bases and J by 3 bases, with 22 bases left in between. Germline V gene data show CDR1 as DFQATT and CDR2 as SNEGSKA (reference sequence). The CDR3 sequence is 16 residues long. The CDR3 region is CSATSWGGEGLYEQYF. The CDR3 coding sequence is TGCAGTGCTACCTCTTGGGGGGGCGAGGGGCTCTACGAGCAGTACTTC.

This clonotype was seen more than once but under ten times. This chain connects TRBV15 to TRBJ2-2; perhaps TRBD1 as D (5 bases). The CDR3 contains 14 residues. V gave up 0 bases and J gave up 6 bases, with 8 bases separating them. Looked up from germline, CDR1 is LNHNV and CDR2 is YYDKDF (reference sequence). CDR3 in amino acids: CATSREQGPGELFF. The CDR3 nucleotides read TGTGCCACCAGCAGAGAGCAGGGTCCCGGGGAGCTGTTTTTT.

This clonotype has a handful of counts. The rearrangement joins TRBV28 to TRBJ2-1; 7 bases line up with TRBD2. This CDR3 has 13 residues. CDR1 and CDR2 from the germline V gene are MDHEN and SYDVKM. V was clipped by 5 bases and J by 6 bases; unmatched bases: 4. CDR3 sequence: CASSQTSPNEQFF. The CDR3 nucleotides are TGTGCCAGCAGTCAGACTAGCCCCAATGAGCAGTTCTTC.

V gene TRBV7-8 combines with J gene TRBJ2-1, with 7 bases lining up with TRBD2. CDR1 is SGHVS and CDR2 is FQNEAQ in the germline V gene. This CDR3 region has 18 residues. Trimming at V came to 3 bases and at J to 9 bases, leaving 20 bases not matched to a gene. The CDR3 nucleotides read TGTGCCAGCAGCTTGAACTCCCTATCTAGCGGCTTTACGGGTGAGCAGTTCTTC. This gives the protein CASSLNSLSSGFTGEQFF.